Shown below are 28 T cell receptor beta chains from a single sample sequenced in a study of brain metastases from non-small cell lung cancer. This table comes from immunoSEQ multiplex PCR, and its TCRdb copy is limited to in-frame clones, with some not included. The sample carries roughly 640 clones, approximately 86% recorded once. The sequenced sample was tumor-adjacent normal tissue. These TCRs come from a donor aged 40 or over with non-small cell lung cancer.

The rearrangement uses TRBV19 and TRBJ1-2, with TRBD1 matching 7 bases. V gave up 6 bases and J gave up 5 bases; unmatched junction bases: 12. The CDR3 consists of 15 residues. Germline values: CDR1 LNHDA, CDR2 SQIVND (reference sequence). This chain's CDR3 is CASSRFDREGYGYTF. In nucleotides, the CDR3 is TGTGCCAGTAGCCGGTTTGACAGGGAGGGGTATGGCTACACCTTC.

The rearrangement links TRBV7-8 to TRBJ2-5; D is unclear. The CDR3 length is 13 residues. Trimming removed 1 base at V and 5 bases at J, with 8 bases between. The germline V gene encodes CDR1 SGHVS and CDR2 FQNEAQ. The CDR3 loop reads CASSLGLTETQYF. The DNA for the CDR3 is TGTGCCAGCAGCTTAGGCTTAACGGAGACCCAGTACTTC.

The chain employs TRBV28 and TRBJ2-1; D may be TRBD1 (6 bases). This CDR3 is 13 amino acids long. The germline V and J ends were trimmed by 6 bases and 12 bases, with 18 bases remaining between them. The germline V gene encodes CDR1 MDHEN and CDR2 SYDVKM. The CDR3 loop is CASSRTQDRWQFF. In DNA form, the CDR3 reads TGTGCCAGCAGCCGCACCCAGGACAGATGGCAGTTCTTC. The full variable domain, with the rest looked up from reference TRBV28 and TRBJ2-1, is DVKVTQSSRYLVKRTGEKVFLECVQDMDHENMFWYRQDPGLGLRLIYFSYDVKMKEKGDIPEGYSVSREKKERFSLILESASTNQTSMYLCASSRTQDRWQFFGPGTRLTVL.

This clone has a single count. The V call is TRBV6-1, the J call TRBJ2-6; tentative D call: TRBD2 (6 bases). Per the germline V gene, CDR1 is MNHNS and CDR2 is SASEGT. Trimming shortened V by 3 bases and J by 0 bases, and 6 bases separated the two germline ends. CDR3 length equals 15 residues. The CDR3 DNA sequence: TGTGCCAGCAGTGAGGAGGGCTCTGGGGCCAACGTCCTGACTTTC. Residues: CASSEEGSGANVLTF.

The J gene is TRBJ2-3, the V gene TRBV4-2, with TRBD2 matching 7 bases. Germline CDR1 and CDR2: LGHNA and YNFKEQ. The CDR3 spans 16 residues. V trimming: 0 bases; J trimming: 6 bases; junction bases outside the gene matches: 9. The CDR3 is CASSQEWQGGYDTQYF. The CDR3 DNA sequence: TGTGCCAGCAGCCAAGAGTGGCAGGGAGGGTACGATACGCAGTATTTT.

V usage is TRBV18 and J usage is TRBJ2-4, with 10 bases fitting TRBD2. V shed 5 bases and J 6 bases; nucleotides not matched to a gene: 13. Germline CDR1 and CDR2: KGHSH and LQKENI. CDR3 length equals 17 residues. The CDR3 loop reads CASSTAPSGSIGNIQYF. The DNA for the CDR3 is TGTGCCAGCTCAACGGCCCCTAGCGGGAGTATCGGAAACATTCAGTACTTC.

The V call is TRBV18, the J call TRBJ2-7, with D possibly being TRBD1 (6 bases). Germline-derived CDR1 and CDR2 are KGHSH and LQKENI. V was cut by 3 bases and J by 0 bases, with 12 bases left in between. The CDR3 consists of 15 residues. CDR3 bases: TGTGCCAGCTCACCCAGGGGACCGAGCTCCTACGAGCAGTACTTC. This encodes CASSPRGPSSYEQYF.

This rearrangement joins TRBV18 to TRBJ1-2; maybe TRBD1 (5 bases). CDR1 is KGHSH and CDR2 is LQKENI in the germline V gene. This CDR3 spans 12 amino acids. V was shortened by 6 bases and J by 6 bases, with 11 bases between the two germline ends. The CDR3, as DNA: TGTGCCAGCTCCAGGGCCGGGGATGGCTACACCTTC. It yields the protein CASSRAGDGYTF.

This clone was observed a few times. The chain links TRBV6-5 to TRBJ2-5; tentatively, D is TRBD2 (5 bases). The CDR3 loop spans 14 amino acids. Germline-derived CDR1 and CDR2 are MNHEY and SVGAGI. V lost 2 bases and J 5 bases, leaving 12 bases between the germline ends. The CDR3 sequence is CASSYDEGRETQYF. The CDR3 nucleotides are TGTGCCAGCAGTTACGATGAGGGCAGGGAGACCCAGTACTTC.

The rearrangement links TRBV28 to TRBJ2-6; 9 positions match TRBD1. V was clipped by 5 bases and J by 3 bases; unmatched bases: 17. Germline V gene lookup returns CDR1 MDHEN and CDR2 SYDVKM. CDR3 length: 20 residues. CDR3 residues: CASSPRTRDRELYGANVLTF. The CDR3 nucleotides are TGTGCCAGCAGTCCACGAACCCGGGACAGGGAACTCTATGGGGCCAACGTCCTGACTTTC.

A remark on this clone: The junction and the germline gene differ at one end; a read error may be behind it. The chain joins TRBV2 to TRBJ2-7, with D possibly being TRBD2 (5 bases). This CDR3 has 11 residues. Germline V gene sequence: CDR1 SNHLY, CDR2 FYNNEI. The CDR3 here is CASSEGGSLAF. CDR3 DNA sequence: TGTGCCAGCAGTGAAGGAGGGAGTCTGGCTTTC.

The count of this clone is one. CDR3: CASSWTSGSPWEQYF. The CDR3 coding sequence is TGTGCCAGCAGCTGGACTAGCGGGAGTCCTTGGGAGCAGTACTTC. The chain joins TRBV6-5 to TRBJ2-7; 13 bases are a match to TRBD2. The V segment lost 6 bases and the J segment 7 bases; nucleotides outside the gene matches: 9. The CDR3 runs 15 residues. Germline lookup yields CDR1 MNHEY and CDR2 SVGAGI.

The chain recombines TRBV6-5 with TRBJ1-3; D unresolved. Trimming stripped 0 bases from V and 4 bases from J, with 13 bases between. The germline V gene has CDR1 MNHEY and CDR2 SVGAGI. The CDR3 length is 16 residues. CDR3 sequence: CASSYSGSRTGNTIYF. The CDR3 nucleotides are TGTGCCAGCAGTTACTCGGGTTCAAGGACGGGAAACACCATATATTTT.

The chain has TRBV19 and TRBJ2-7, with 12 nucleotides matching TRBD1. CDR3 length: 14 residues. Germline V CDR1 and CDR2: LNHDA, SQIVND (reference sequence). The J segment lost 2 bases and the V segment lost 4 bases, leaving 0 bases of the junction unmatched. The CDR3 DNA is TGTGCCAGTAGTAGGGACAGGGGGCCCTACGAGCAGTACTTC. The encoded protein is CASSRDRGPYEQYF.

On this clone: The junction and the germline gene differ at one end; a read error may be behind it. The rearrangement uses TRBV27 and TRBJ1-3; 9 positions match TRBD1. Germline V CDR1 and CDR2: MNHEY, SMNVEV (reference sequence). The CDR3 runs 19 residues. CDR3: CASSPYPGTGTKSGNIIYF. CDR3 DNA: TGTGCCAGCAGTCCCTACCCCGGGACAGGGACCAAATCTGGAAACATCATATATTTT.

This clone was detected once. V is TRBV29-1 and J is TRBJ1-1; D is undetermined. The CDR3 consists of 11 residues. Germline CDR1 SQVTM, CDR2 ANQGSEA. Trimming left V 7 bases short and J 0 bases short, with 6 bases between. The CDR3 DNA is TGCAGCGCTCAGGTGAACACTGAAGCTTTCTTT. Protein product: CSAQVNTEAFF.

The chain couples TRBV21-1 to TRBJ2-2; the DNA was not compared with TRBD1, the D call given in the table. TRBV21-1 is noted as a pseudogene. The CDR3 extends over 16 amino acids. The CDR3 is CASSREDRGRTGELFF. The CDR3 DNA reads as TGTGCCAGCAGCCGCGAGGACAGGGGTAGGACCGGGGAGCTGTTTTTT.

Concerning this clone itself: One end of the junction is discordant with germline, which a read error may explain. The V gene is TRBV7-2, the J gene TRBJ2-1, with no clear D. The CDR3 extends over 15 amino acids. CDR1 is SGHTA and CDR2 is FQGNSA in the germline V gene. CDR3 in amino acids: CASRSGGLLFNKQFF. The CDR3 nucleotides are TGTGCCAGCAGGTCTGGTGGATTGCTTTTCAATAAGCAGTTCTTC.

The genes are TRBV4-2 and TRBJ2-3; D is perhaps TRBD2 (5 bases). Trimming took off 4 bases at V and 4 bases at J, with 21 bases between the two ends. This CDR3 contains 17 residues. CDR1 is LGHNA, CDR2 YNFKEQ, per germline. The CDR3 is CASSLLLIGRVPDTQYF. The CDR3 region has the DNA TGTGCCAGCAGCCTACTTTTAATAGGGAGAGTCCCAGATACGCAGTATTTT.

V usage is TRBV6-1 and J usage is TRBJ2-3, with TRBD2 identical over 12 bases. The CDR3 loop spans 16 amino acids. J was trimmed by 1 base and V by 3 bases; bases with no gene match: 2. Germline V gives CDR1 MNHNS, CDR2 SASEGT. The CDR3 loop reads CASSDRLAGGTDTQYF. CDR3 nucleotide sequence: TGTGCCAGCAGTGATAGACTAGCGGGGGGCACAGATACGCAGTATTTT.

The V call is TRBV24-1, the J call TRBJ2-2; tentative D call: TRBD2 (5 bases). Germline V gene sequence: CDR1 KGHDR, CDR2 SFDVKD. The CDR3 sequence is 12 residues long. With 12 bases removed from V and 5 bases from J, the gap between germline ends came to 12 bases. CDR3 region: CASERETGELFF. In nucleotides, the CDR3 is TGTGCCTCGGAGAGGGAAACCGGGGAGCTGTTTTTT.

This clone was seen a single time. The rearrangement joins TRBV28 to TRBJ2-7, with D hard to call. Germline values: CDR1 MDHEN, CDR2 SYDVKM. The CDR3 contains 15 residues. V was clipped by 5 bases and J by 0 bases, with 14 bases between them. This chain's CDR3 is CASSTGSPLSYEQYF. The CDR3 DNA reads as TGTGCCAGCAGTACCGGGTCCCCCCTCTCCTACGAGCAGTACTTC.

The genes are TRBV24-1 and TRBJ2-1; D gene uncertain. Trimming stripped 2 bases from V and 2 bases from J, with 3 bases between. The CDR3 consists of 13 residues. The germline CDR1 and CDR2 sequences are KGHDR and SFDVKD. The CDR3 is CATSDWPYNEQFF. In DNA form, the CDR3 reads TGTGCCACCAGTGATTGGCCCTACAATGAGCAGTTCTTC.

The V and J genes are TRBV18 and TRBJ2-4; D perhaps matches TRBD1 (6 bases). Germline V gene sequence: CDR1 KGHSH, CDR2 LQKENI. Between the trimmed V and J ends, which lost 5 bases and 1 base, there was a span of 9 bases. The CDR3 length is 14 residues. The CDR3 protein is CASSSGAAKNIQYF. The CDR3 DNA reads TGTGCCAGCTCATCAGGGGCGGCCAAAAACATTCAGTACTTC.

CDR3 amino acids: CASSLTGARNQPQHF. For the CDR3, the DNA is TGCGCCAGCAGCTTGACTGGGGCCAGAAATCAGCCCCAGCATTTT. The gene calls are TRBV5-1 and TRBJ1-5; D might be TRBD1 (5 bases). The CDR3 has 15 amino acids. Germline assignment: CDR1 SGHRS and CDR2 YFSETQ. Trimming cost V 1 base and J 4 bases, with 12 bases left between them. Supplemented by reference TRBV5-1 and TRBJ1-5, the full variable domain reads KAGVTQTPRYLIKTRGQQVTLSCSPISGHRSVSWYQQTPGQGLQFLFEYFSETQRNKGNFPGRFSGRQFSNSRSEMNVSTLELGDSALYLCASSLTGARNQPQHFGDGTRLSIL.

CDR3 loop: CAGYPRGSETQYF. The CDR3 nucleotides are TGTGCCGGGTATCCGAGAGGGTCAGAGACCCAGTACTTC. This sequence joins TRBV2 and TRBJ2-5, with a weak D call TRBD2 (5 bases). In germline, CDR1 is SNHLY, CDR2 FYNNEI. V lost 11 bases and J 4 bases, leaving 17 bases between the germline ends. This CDR3 spans 13 amino acids.

The DNA for the CDR3 is TGTGCCAGCAGCGGGGACCAGGATACGCAGTATTTT. Its translation: CASSGDQDTQYF. The J gene is TRBJ2-3, the V gene TRBV6-5; possibly TRBD1 or TRBD2 for D (5 bases each). The CDR3 sequence is 12 residues long. Trimming stripped 6 bases from V and 6 bases from J, with 10 bases between. Germline loops: CDR1 MNHEY, CDR2 SVGAGI.

The chain recombines TRBV25-1 with TRBJ2-3, with D perhaps TRBD2 (6 bases). The CDR3 consists of 12 residues. Trimming took 8 bases from V and 0 from J, leaving 6 bases between them. The germline gives CDR1 MGHDK, CDR2 SYGVNS. The CDR3 sequence: CASGGSTDTQYF. CDR3 DNA: TGTGCCAGCGGGGGGAGCACAGATACGCAGTATTTT.